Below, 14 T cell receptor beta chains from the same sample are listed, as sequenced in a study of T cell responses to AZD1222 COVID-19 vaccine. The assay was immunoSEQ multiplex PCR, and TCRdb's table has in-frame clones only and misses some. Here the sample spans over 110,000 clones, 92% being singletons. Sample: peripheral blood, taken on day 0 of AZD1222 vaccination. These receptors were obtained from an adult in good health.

The CDR3 region has the DNA TGTGCCAGCAGCCAAGAGGAAGAGCAGTACTTC. This translates into CASSQEEEQYF. V gene TRBV3-1 (or the pseudogene TRBV3-2) combines with J gene TRBJ2-7; D not resolved. The CDR3 is 11 residues long. The germline CDR1 and CDR2 sequences are LGHDT and YNNKEL (reference sequence). V gave up 0 bases and J gave up 7 bases, with 4 bases separating them.

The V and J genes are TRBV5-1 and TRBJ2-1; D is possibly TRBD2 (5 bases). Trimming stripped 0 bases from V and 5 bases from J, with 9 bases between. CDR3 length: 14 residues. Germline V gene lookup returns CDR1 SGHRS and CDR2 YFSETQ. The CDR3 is CASSLVGLDNEQFF. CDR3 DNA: TGCGCCAGCAGCTTGGTCGGACTGGACAATGAGCAGTTCTTC.

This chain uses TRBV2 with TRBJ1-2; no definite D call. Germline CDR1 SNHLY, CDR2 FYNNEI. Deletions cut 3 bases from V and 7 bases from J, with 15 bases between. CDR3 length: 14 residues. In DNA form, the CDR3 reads TGTGCCAGCAGTGATACGGGAGTTAGAACTGGCTACACCTTC. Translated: CASSDTGVRTGYTF.

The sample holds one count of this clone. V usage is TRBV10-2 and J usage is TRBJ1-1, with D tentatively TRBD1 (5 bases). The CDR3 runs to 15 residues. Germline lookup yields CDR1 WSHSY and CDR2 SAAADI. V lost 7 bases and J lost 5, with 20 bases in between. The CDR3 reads CASKSGRESPTEAFF. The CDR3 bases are TGCGCCAGCAAATCAGGGAGGGAGAGCCCTACTGAAGCTTTCTTT.

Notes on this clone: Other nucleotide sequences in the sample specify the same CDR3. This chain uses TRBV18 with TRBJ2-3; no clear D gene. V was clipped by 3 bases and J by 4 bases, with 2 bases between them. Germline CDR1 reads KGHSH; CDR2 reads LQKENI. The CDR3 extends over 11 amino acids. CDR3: CASSPSDTQYF. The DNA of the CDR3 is TGTGCCAGCTCACCGTCAGATACGCAGTATTTT. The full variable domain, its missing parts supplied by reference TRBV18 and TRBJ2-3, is NAGVMQNPRHLVRRRGQEARLRCSPMKGHSHVYWYRQLPEEGLKFMVYLQKENIIDESGMPKERFSAEFPKEGPSILRIQQVVRGDSAAYFCASSPSDTQYFGPGTRLTVL.

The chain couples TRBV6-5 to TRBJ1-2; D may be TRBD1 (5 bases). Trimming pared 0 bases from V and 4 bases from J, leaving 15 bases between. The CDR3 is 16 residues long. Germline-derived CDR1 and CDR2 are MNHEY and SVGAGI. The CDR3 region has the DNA TGTGCCAGCAGTTACTCGGGGCAGTTCCAGCCCTATGGCTACACCTTC. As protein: CASSYSGQFQPYGYTF.

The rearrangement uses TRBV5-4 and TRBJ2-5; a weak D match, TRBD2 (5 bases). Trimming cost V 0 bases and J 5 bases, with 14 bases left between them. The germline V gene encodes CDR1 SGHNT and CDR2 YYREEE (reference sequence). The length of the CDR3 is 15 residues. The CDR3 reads CASSLGLASFETQYF. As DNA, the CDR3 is TGTGCCAGCAGCTTGGGCCTAGCCTCCTTCGAGACCCAGTACTTC.

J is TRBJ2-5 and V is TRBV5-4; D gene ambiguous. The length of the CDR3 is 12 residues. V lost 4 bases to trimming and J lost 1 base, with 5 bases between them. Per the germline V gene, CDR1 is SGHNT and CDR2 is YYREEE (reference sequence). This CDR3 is CASSGSQETQYF. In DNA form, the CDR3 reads TGTGCCAGCAGCGGCAGCCAAGAGACCCAGTACTTC.

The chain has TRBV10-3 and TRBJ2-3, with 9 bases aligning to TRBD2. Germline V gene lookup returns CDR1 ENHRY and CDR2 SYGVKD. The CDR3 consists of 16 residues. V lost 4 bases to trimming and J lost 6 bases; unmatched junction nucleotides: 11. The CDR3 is CAISVLAGRSEDTQYF. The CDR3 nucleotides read TGTGCCATCAGTGTTCTAGCGGGAAGAAGCGAGGATACGCAGTATTTT.

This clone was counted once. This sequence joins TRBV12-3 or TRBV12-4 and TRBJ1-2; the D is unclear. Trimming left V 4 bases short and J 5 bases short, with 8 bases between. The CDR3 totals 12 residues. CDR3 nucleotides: TGTGCCAGCAGTTGGGGAACATATGGCTACACCTTC. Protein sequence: CASSWGTYGYTF.

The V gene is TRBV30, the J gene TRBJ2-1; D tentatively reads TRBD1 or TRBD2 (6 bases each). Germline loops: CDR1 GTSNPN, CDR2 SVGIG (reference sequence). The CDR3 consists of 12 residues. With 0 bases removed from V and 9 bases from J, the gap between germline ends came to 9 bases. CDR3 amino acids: CAWSVKGGEQFF. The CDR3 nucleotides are TGTGCCTGGAGTGTAAAGGGGGGTGAGCAGTTCTTC.

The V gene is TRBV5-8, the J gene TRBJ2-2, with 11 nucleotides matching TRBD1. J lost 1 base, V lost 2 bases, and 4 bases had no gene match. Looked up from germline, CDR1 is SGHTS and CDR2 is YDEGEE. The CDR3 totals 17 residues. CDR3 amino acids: CASSFWTGGKNTGELFF. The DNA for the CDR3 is TGTGCCAGCAGCTTCTGGACAGGGGGCAAGAACACCGGGGAGCTGTTTTTT.

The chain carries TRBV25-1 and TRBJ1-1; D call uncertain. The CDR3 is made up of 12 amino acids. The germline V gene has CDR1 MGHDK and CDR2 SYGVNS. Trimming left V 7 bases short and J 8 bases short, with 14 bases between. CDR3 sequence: CASTGLGIEAFF. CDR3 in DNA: TGTGCCAGCACCGGGTTGGGCATAGAAGCTTTCTTT.

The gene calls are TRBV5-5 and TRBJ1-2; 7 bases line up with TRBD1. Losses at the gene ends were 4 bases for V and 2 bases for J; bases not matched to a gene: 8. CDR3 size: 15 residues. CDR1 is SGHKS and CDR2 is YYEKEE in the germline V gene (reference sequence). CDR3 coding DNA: TGTGCCAGCAGCCCGGGACAGACGATGAACTATGGCTACACCTTC. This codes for CASSPGQTMNYGYTF.